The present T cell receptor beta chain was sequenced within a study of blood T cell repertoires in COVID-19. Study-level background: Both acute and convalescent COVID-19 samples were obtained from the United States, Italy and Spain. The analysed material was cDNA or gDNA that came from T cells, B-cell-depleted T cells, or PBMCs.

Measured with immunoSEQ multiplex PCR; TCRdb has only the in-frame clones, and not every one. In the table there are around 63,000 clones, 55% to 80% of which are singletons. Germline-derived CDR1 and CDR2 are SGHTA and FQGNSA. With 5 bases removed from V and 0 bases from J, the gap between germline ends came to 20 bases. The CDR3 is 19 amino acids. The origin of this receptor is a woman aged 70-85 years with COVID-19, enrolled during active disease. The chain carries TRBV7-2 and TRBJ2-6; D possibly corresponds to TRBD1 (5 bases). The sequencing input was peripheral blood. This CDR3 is CASSPLPQGRISGANVLTF. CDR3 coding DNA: TGTGCCAGCAGCCCCCTGCCCCAGGGCCGAATCTCTGGGGCCAACGTCCTGACTTTC.